This entry concerns a single TCR beta chain. No antigen is known for it. The sample comes from a study of cytomegalovirus exposure and HLA in healthy donors. Study-level points and caveats: There were 150 or so TCR beta chains listed as cytomegalovirus-associated.

The study ran its PCR with 60 Vbeta and 13 Jbeta primers. Only in-frame clones appear in the TCRdb table, and some are missing; sequencing was by immunoSEQ multiplex PCR. The sample lists around 110,000 clones, around three quarters occurring once. The length of the CDR3 is 14 residues. The germline V gene has CDR1 LGHNA and CDR2 YSLEER. Trimming at V came to 4 bases and at J to 2 bases, leaving 3 bases not matched to a gene. The sequenced sample consisted of PBMCs. The sequence was collected from a man younger than 45 in good health and CMV-seropositive. This chain uses TRBV4-3 with TRBJ2-3; 7 bases are shared with TRBD2. The DNA of the CDR3 is TGCGCCAGCAGCCGAGCGGGGCTCACAGATACGCAGTATTTT. It yields the protein CASSRAGLTDTQYF.